The entry that follows covers one T cell receptor beta chain sequence. The sample holds a few counts of this clone. Its specific antigen is unknown. Base qualities are not at hand, and no much larger clone is one base apart. Reading the germline V gene gives CDR1 SNHLY and CDR2 FYNNEI. CDR3 length: 14 amino acids, cysteine to phenylalanine. CDR3 DNA is the only sequence kept; it has 42 bases, read in frame from the first base. V loses 1 base of germline sequence and J loses 10 bases, and the interval between the two ends is 16 bases. Collaborating institutions collected whole blood in K2EDTA tubes following their own protocols. For TCRbeta analysis, collaborators shipped samples as frozen whole blood, isolated PBMCs, or DNA extracted from either of those sample types. TCRbeta CDR3 regions were amplified from genomic DNA using the immunoSEQ Assay, a bias-controlled multiplex PCR. The authors processed their data as follows. The number of nucleated cells in each sample was estimated by amplification of reference gene primers within the assay. To quantify the absolute abundance of each unique TCRbeta CDR3 rearrangement, sequence reads were collapsed and filtered. Productive Simpson clonality was computed per sample as the square root of Simpson's diversity index over productive rearrangements. The clones in this table, taken by TCRdb from immuneACCESS, are in-frame only. Not every clone is retained; where verified, under half of the shortfall comes from an unresolved V gene, and the cause of the rest is unknown. V, J and clone size reflect that table, while D and trimming were determined from the DNA. The table for this sample lists tens of thousands of clones; about 93% of them were counted only once. The biggest ten clones account for roughly 15% of the sample.

The entry originates in a study of blood T cell repertoires in COVID-19 (TCRdb year 2020). For context, the study as a whole: Samples from collaborators originated in the United States, Italy and Spain and spanned both the acute and convalescent phases of COVID-19. Samples came from the ongoing ImmuneRACE study (first 160 participants) plus 1,254 subjects from 6 global collaborators. The sample metadata nearly always contained a de-identified subject ID, COVID-19 status, age in years and sex. Deeply sampled blood TCRbeta repertoires from subjects exposed to, actively infected with, or recovered from COVID-19 were included in the dataset. The repertoires were released in a freely available public database meant as a resource for research on the immune response to SARS-CoV-2. The prospective study material was composed of cDNA or gDNA derived from T cells, B-cell-depleted T cells, or PBMCs. Where available, HLA class I and class II types were obtained from metadata supplied by the sample provider rather than from assay-based typing.

The study at large found these results: The quantity of clinical and demographic metadata differed by source and by participant and was supplied without curation.

The rearranged chain carries TRBV2 and TRBJ1-1, with no D gene named confidently. The sample taken for sequencing was peripheral blood. This sequence originates from an elderly man with acute or convalescent COVID-19. The nucleotide sequence reads as follows: TGTGCCAGCAGTGAAGTGGGCTTAATGGGGAGAGCTTTCTTT. Translated, this gives CASSEVGLMGRAFF.